This note documents a single T cell receptor beta chain sequence. This CDR3 spans 13 amino acids. V trimming: 3 bases; J trimming: 3 bases; junction bases outside the gene matches: 1. Germline-derived CDR1 and CDR2 are SGHAT and FQNNGV. The record originates from a study of glioma-infiltrating T cells after dendritic cell vaccination. Overall study: Samples are from glioblastoma patients in Phase I and II dendritic cell vaccine trials. Patients received autologous tumor lysate-pulsed dendritic cell vaccination between about 2003 and 2012. The vaccine used monocyte-derived dendritic cells pulsed overnight with autologous tumor lysate.

Input was 2 ug genomic DNA, or all available if less. This table comes from immunoSEQ multiplex PCR, and its TCRdb copy is limited to in-frame clones, with some not included. The repertoire consists of about 90,000 clones, with over 80% occurring once and the leading ten covering under 7%. Time point meaning: after dendritic cell vaccination, including at tumor progression/relapse. The chain carries TRBV11-2 and TRBJ2-7; 8 bases are shared with TRBD1. The material was blood, obtained after dendritic cell vaccination. The sequence was obtained from a human donor with glioblastoma. CDR3 sequence (DNA): TGTGCCAGCAGCTTTGGGACAGGCTACGAGCAGTACTTC. Amino acid sequence: CASSFGTGYEQYF.